This section outlines one TCR beta chain sequence together with its context. What it binds is not known. The CDR3 is 14 residues long. The germline CDR1 and CDR2 sequences are MNHEY and SMNVEV (reference sequence). J gave up 7 bases and V 4 bases, and 6 bases lay outside the gene matches. The data are from a study of cytomegalovirus exposure and HLA in healthy donors. Findings and limits, study-wide: In a later analysis, TCR association rates varied by HLA locus: DRB1 most, HLA-C fewest.

The PCR employed 60 Vbeta primers together with 13 Jbeta primers. Only in-frame clones appear in the TCRdb table, and some are missing; sequencing was by immunoSEQ multiplex PCR. The data show some 110,000 clones, with about 73% seen just once and approximately 3.9% held by the top ten. The chain has TRBV27 and TRBJ2-7, with 11 bases identical to TRBD1. What was sequenced was PBMCs. This TCR derives from a woman aged 45-60 years in good health and CMV-seropositive. CDR3 bases: TGTGCCAGCAGTTGGGACAGGGGGGATTTGGAGCAGTACTTC. Its protein product is CASSWDRGDLEQYF.